This T cell receptor (beta chain) was obtained from a study of cytomegalovirus exposure and HLA in healthy donors. Study-wide findings and caveats: Later on, an analysis found that several of the most significant clusters appeared to be linked to common viral pathogens, which included parvovirus B19.

Amplification used 60 Vbeta primers and 13 Jbeta primers. Per the study methods: Later reanalysis found approximately 80 million unique TCR beta chains, some 10 million of them shared. The protocol was immunoSEQ multiplex PCR, while the TCRdb copy is restricted to in-frame clones and leaves out a portion. V and J calls and clone size come straight from that table; D and trimming were deduced from the DNA. The sample gives some 98,000 clones, more than 60% of which show up once; 7% to 10% is in the top ten. V gave up 0 bases and J gave up 0 bases, with 15 bases separating them. The CDR3 loop spans 17 amino acids. Germline assignment: CDR1 LGHNA and CDR2 YNFKEQ. This clone occurred many times. No antigen is known for it.

The receptor's source is a human donor in good health. Sequencing input: PBMCs. This chain connects TRBV4-2 to TRBJ2-7, with D possibly matching TRBD2 (5 bases). CDR3 amino acids: CASSQDVGLGSSYEQYF. In DNA form, the CDR3 reads TGTGCCAGCAGCCAAGATGTCGGGCTGGGGAGCTCCTACGAGCAGTACTTC.